This T cell receptor (beta chain) is from a study of beta chain features in type 1 diabetes. Study context: Analysis included around 100 million sorted cells drawn from all samples.

The CDR3 is 15 residues long. Germline lookup yields CDR1 KGHSH and CDR2 LQKENI. Unmatched junction bases numbered 10, after V lost 6 bases and J lost 4 bases. CD45RO/CCR7/CD25/CD127/CD95/CD27 sorting isolated CD4+ naive, central memory, regulatory and stem cell-like memory cells. Expressed TCRB transcripts were sequenced because the entire RNA isolate underwent reverse transcription. TCRdb's table, derived via immunoSEQ multiplex PCR, lists solely in-frame clones and lacks some. The sample consists of about 400,000 clones, roughly 12% of them appearing once. The TCR was taken from a man in his late teens or twenties in good health. The sample comprised naive CD4+ T cells from blood. V and J are TRBV18 and TRBJ2-7, with TRBD2 matching 9 bases. This CDR3 is CASSQGTSSRYEQYF. The CDR3 coding sequence is TGTGCCAGCTCCCAAGGGACTAGCAGCCGGTACGAGCAGTACTTC.